A single sample gave rise to the 23 T cell receptor beta chains below, sequenced in a study of cytomegalovirus exposure and HLA in healthy donors. PCR primers comprised 60 Vbeta and 13 Jbeta primers. The table came from immunoSEQ multiplex PCR; TCRdb's copy has only in-frame clones and leaves some out. Counted here are around 170,000 clones, over 65% occurring once; the ten biggest clones make up about 1.5%. Source material: PBMCs. Receptors originate from a man aged 18 to 29 in good health and CMV-seronegative.

This clone turned up a few times. The CDR3 sequence is CASRDTQLSEQFF. CDR3 bases: TGTGCCAGCAGGGACACCCAACTGAGTGAGCAGTTCTTC. The chain is built from TRBV6-1 and TRBJ2-1; perhaps TRBD1 as D (5 bases). Germline CDR1 is MNHNS and CDR2 is SASEGT. V was cut by 6 bases and J by 9 bases, with 15 bases left in between. The CDR3 is 13 residues long.

This chain's CDR3 is CASSVGGGPLETQYF. In DNA form, the CDR3 reads TGTGCCAGCAGCGTGGGGGGGGGCCCCCTGGAGACCCAGTACTTC. The V and J genes are TRBV7-3 and TRBJ2-5, with D possibly TRBD2 on 7 matching bases. The CDR3 runs 15 residues. Per germline, CDR1 SGHTA and CDR2 FQGTGA. V shed 5 bases and J shed 5 bases, with 18 bases lying between them.

V and J are TRBV5-4 and TRBJ2-5, with TRBD2 matching over 10 bases. The CDR3 totals 17 residues. The J segment lost 2 bases and the V segment lost 1 base, leaving 8 bases of the junction unmatched. Germline assignment: CDR1 SGHNT and CDR2 YYREEE (reference sequence). CDR3 protein: CASSLSRTSGPQETQYF. For the CDR3, the DNA is TGTGCCAGCAGCTTGTCCCGGACTAGCGGACCTCAAGAGACCCAGTACTTC.

The V and J genes are TRBV6-4 and TRBJ1-6; D is uncertain. Trimming removed 6 bases from V and 2 bases from J, with 8 bases in between. CDR1 MRHNA and CDR2 SNTAGT come from the germline V gene. CDR3 length equals 14 residues. The CDR3, as DNA: TGTGCCAGCAGCCGGGAACCCTATAATTCACCCCTCCACTTT. Translating it yields CASSREPYNSPLHF.

This sequence joins TRBV5-3 and TRBJ2-2; 11 bases fit TRBD2. TRBV5-3 is given ORF status, its function remaining uncertain. J gave up 5 bases and V 4 bases, and 4 bases lay outside the gene matches. The CDR3 covers 15 residues. The CDR3 DNA reads as TGTGCCAGAAGCCCGGGACTAGCGGAAACCGGGGAGCTGTTTTTT. It translates to CARSPGLAETGELFF.

The rearrangement links TRBV4-1 to TRBJ2-7, with 10 bases that match TRBD1. The CDR3 extends over 15 amino acids. Per the germline V gene, CDR1 is MGHRA and CDR2 is YSYEKL. Trimming took 3 bases from V and 1 from J; bases not matched to a gene: 3. Written as DNA, the CDR3 is TGCGCCAGCAGCCAGCCGGGACAGGGGTCCTACGAGCAGTACTTC. Protein sequence: CASSQPGQGSYEQYF.

This clone occurred a few times. This same CDR3 is encoded by further DNA sequences in the sample. J is TRBJ1-4 and V is TRBV28; 7 bases are a match to TRBD1. J lost 8 bases, V lost 7 bases, and 4 bases had no gene match. This CDR3 comprises 12 residues. Germline CDR1 and CDR2: MDHEN and SYDVKM. CDR3 nucleotide sequence: TGTGCCAGCAAGGGGGCCAGAGAAAAACTGTTTTTT. Its translation: CASKGAREKLFF.

This rearrangement joins TRBV7-9 to TRBJ1-2; D remains ambiguous. Germline loops: CDR1 SEHNR, CDR2 FQNEAQ (reference sequence). The CDR3 sequence is 14 residues long. V gave up 2 bases and J gave up 2 bases, with 9 bases separating them. CDR3 nucleotides: TGTGCCAGCAGCTTATCACGGGTAAACTATGGCTACACCTTC. It codes for CASSLSRVNYGYTF. The full variable domain, with the rest looked up from reference TRBV7-9 and TRBJ1-2, is DTGVSQNPRHKITKRGQNVTFRCDPISEHNRLYWYRQTLGQGPEFLTYFQNEAQLEKSRLLSDRFSAERPKGSFSTLEIQRTEQGDSAMYLCASSLSRVNYGYTFGSGTRLTVV.

The chain combines TRBV9 with TRBJ2-5; TRBD2 matches at 9 bases. Germline assignment: CDR1 SGDLS and CDR2 YYNGEE. This CDR3 spans 14 amino acids. V gave up 1 base and J gave up 11 bases; unmatched junction bases: 9. In DNA, the CDR3 is TGTGCCAGCAGCGTACGGGAGGCGGGAGGGCCACAGTACTTC. Its protein is CASSVREAGGPQYF. Drawing the rest from reference TRBV9 and TRBJ2-5, the complete variable domain is DSGVTQTPKHLITATGQRVTLRCSPRSGDLSVYWYQQSLDQGLQFLIQYYNGEERAKGNILERFSAQQFPDLHSELNLSSLELGDSALYFCASSVREAGGPQYFGPGTRLLVL.

CDR3 nucleotide sequence: TGTGCCAGCAGCCCCTCCCGGACAGGGGGTGGCTACACCTTC. Amino acid sequence: CASSPSRTGGGYTF. This chain links TRBV7-9 with TRBJ1-2; 10 bases agree with TRBD1. The germline V gene encodes CDR1 SEHNR and CDR2 FQNEAQ (reference sequence). The CDR3 covers 14 residues. The trim removed 5 bases at V and 7 bases at J, leaving 7 bases unmatched.

In its sample, this clone was seen once. This chain connects TRBV29-1 to TRBJ1-1, with TRBD1 matching over 11 bases. This CDR3 is built from 17 residues. The V gene's germline CDR1 is SQVTM and CDR2 ANQGSEA. Trimming at V came to 7 bases and at J to 1 base, leaving 14 bases not matched to a gene. CDR3 in DNA: TGCAGCGGACTCGGGACAGGGGGAATCATTCGGAACACTGAAGCTTTCTTT. Its protein product is CSGLGTGGIIRNTEAFF.

This chain links TRBV27 with TRBJ2-7, with D possibly matching TRBD2 (7 bases). Germline CDR1 MNHEY, CDR2 SMNVEV (reference sequence). The CDR3 runs 15 residues. V was trimmed by 6 bases and J by 3 bases, leaving 18 bases between them. DNA of the CDR3: TGTGCCAGCAGCGGGGGGCGCACGATCGACTACGAGCAGTACTTC. It codes for CASSGGRTIDYEQYF.

This chain links TRBV7-9 with TRBJ2-7, with D possibly matching TRBD2 (6 bases). This CDR3 contains 14 residues. V lost 9 bases to trimming and J lost 2 bases, with 17 bases between them. In germline, CDR1 is SEHNR, CDR2 FQNEAQ (reference sequence). The CDR3 protein is CASKSNRTTYEQYF. The CDR3 region has the DNA TGTGCCAGTAAATCAAATAGGACTACCTACGAGCAGTACTTC.

The chain is built from TRBV6-5 and TRBJ2-1; tentative D call: TRBD1 (6 bases). The CDR3 has 14 amino acids. The V end was cut by 5 bases, the J end by 9 bases, with 17 bases between. The germline gives CDR1 MNHEY, CDR2 SVGAGI. CDR3 residues: CASSLGTLVSEQFF. DNA for the CDR3: TGTGCCAGCAGTCTCGGGACACTAGTAAGTGAGCAGTTCTTC.

The chain recombines TRBV6-1 with TRBJ2-7; TRBD1 matches at 7 bases. With V trimmed by 2 bases and J by 7 bases, 11 bases remained unmatched. From germline, CDR1 is MNHNS and CDR2 SASEGT. The CDR3 is 15 amino acids. CDR3 protein: CASSERAGGSREQYF. The CDR3 DNA is TGTGCCAGCAGTGAAAGGGCAGGGGGAAGTAGGGAGCAGTACTTC.

This chain connects TRBV28 to TRBJ2-2; TRBD2 is a possible D gene (6 bases). Trimming pared 6 bases from V and 3 bases from J, leaving 11 bases between. Germline CDR1 is MDHEN and CDR2 is SYDVKM. CDR3 length: 14 amino acids. CDR3 DNA sequence: TGTGCCAGCAGCCCGGGACTGTACACCGGGGAGCTGTTTTTT. This encodes CASSPGLYTGELFF.

The gene calls are TRBV2 and TRBJ1-4; D is unresolved. Trimming pared 1 base from V and 8 bases from J, leaving 17 bases between. Germline-derived CDR1 and CDR2 are SNHLY and FYNNEI. This CDR3 comprises 16 residues. The DNA of the CDR3 is TGTGCCAGCAGTGAAGGAGGGCACGGCGGTCGGGAAAAACTGTTTTTT. It is translated as CASSEGGHGGREKLFF.

The rearrangement uses TRBV7-9 and TRBJ1-1, with 7 nucleotides matching TRBD1. This CDR3 is built from 17 residues. CDR1 SEHNR and CDR2 FQNEAQ come from the germline V gene (reference sequence). V shed 5 bases, J shed 4 bases, and the junction held 16 bases outside the gene matches. The CDR3 here is CASSQLARMTGSTEAFF. The DNA for the CDR3 is TGTGCCAGCAGCCAGCTAGCGAGGATGACAGGGAGCACTGAAGCTTTCTTT.

V usage is TRBV13 and J usage is TRBJ2-4; TRBD2 matches 10 bases. The CDR3 has 15 residues. CDR1 and CDR2 from the germline V gene are PRHDT and FYEKMQ (reference sequence). Trimming at V came to 6 bases and at J to 8 bases, leaving 10 bases not matched to a gene. CDR3 in DNA: TGTGCCAGCAGTAGCGGGGGGCCATTTGGGGACATTCAGTACTTC. It yields the protein CASSSGGPFGDIQYF. Combining the CDR3 with reference TRBV13 and TRBJ2-4 gives the whole variable domain AAGVIQSPRHLIKEKRETATLKCYPIPRHDTVYWYQQGPGQDPQFLISFYEKMQSDKGSIPDRFSAQQFSDYHSELNMSSLELGDSALYFCASSSGGPFGDIQYFGAGTRLSVL.

The J gene is TRBJ2-7, the V gene TRBV12-2; the DNA was not used to check the table's D call, TRBD2. TRBV12-2 is described as a pseudogene. This CDR3 is 14 amino acids long. CDR3 sequence (DNA): TGTGCAAGTCGCTTACTGGAGATCTCCTACGAGCAGTACTTC. Protein: CASRLLEISYEQYF.

CDR3 in amino acids: CASSDLGGADTQYF. The CDR3 DNA reads TGTGCCAGCAGTGACCTTGGGGGCGCAGATACGCAGTATTTT. V usage is TRBV6-4 and J usage is TRBJ2-3, with D maybe TRBD1 (6 bases). Germline CDR1 MRHNA, CDR2 SNTAGT. CDR3 length: 14 residues. The germline V and J ends were trimmed by 2 bases and 4 bases, with 10 bases remaining between them.

V and J are TRBV21-1 and TRBJ2-1; whether TRBD2, the table's D call, matches the DNA was not checked. TRBV21-1 is reported as a pseudogene. The CDR3 runs to 17 residues. Here the CDR3 DNA reads TGTGCCAGCAGCAAACCACGTACTAGCGGCCCCCAGGGTGAGCAGTTCTTC. It encodes CASSKPRTSGPQGEQFF.

The V call is TRBV2, the J call TRBJ2-1, with TRBD2 matching over 11 bases. CDR3 length: 14 amino acids. Germline loops: CDR1 SNHLY, CDR2 FYNNEI. The trim removed 6 bases at V and 6 bases at J, leaving 4 bases unmatched. CDR3 region: CASRLAGAVNEQFF. The DNA for the CDR3 is TGTGCCAGCAGACTAGCGGGAGCGGTCAATGAGCAGTTCTTC.